Sequencing of this TCR beta chain was carried out in a study of cytomegalovirus exposure and HLA in healthy donors. The study's findings and limits: A later analysis appeared to link common viral pathogens to several of the most significant clusters. Across donors, most TCRs were seen rarely, yet some public ones were widespread. About 87% or about 30% of the time was how often most TCR beta V segments were productive, according to an earlier analysis. A later analysis, which compared TCR beta chains of equal frequency, found the HLA-associated ones more clonally expanded.

Primers for the PCR totalled 60 Vbeta and 13 Jbeta. Method: immunoSEQ multiplex PCR; TCRdb's copy keeps in-frame clones and lacks some. The table has around 120,000 clones, 60% to 85% seen once. In regard to this clone: Its antigen remains unidentified.

The germline V gene has CDR1 SGHTA and CDR2 FQGNSA. The length of the CDR3 is 15 residues. Trimming took 1 base from V and 3 from J, leaving 12 bases between them. This receptor was obtained from a middle-aged woman in good health and CMV-seropositive. The specimen was PBMCs. V usage is TRBV7-2 and J usage is TRBJ2-5; a possible D gene is TRBD1 (6 bases). CDR3: CASSLEGTSEETQYF. DNA of the CDR3: TGTGCCAGCAGCTTAGAGGGGACATCTGAAGAGACCCAGTACTTC.